This record looks at one T cell receptor (beta chain) sequence and its context. These data are taken from a study of PD-1 blockade in classical Hodgkin lymphoma. The assay was immunoSEQ multiplex PCR, and TCRdb's table has in-frame clones only and misses some. The repertoire has about 14,000 clones, 83% of them found once; the top ten carry under 25%. V lost 0 bases, J lost 1 base, and 11 bases lay in between. Germline assignment: CDR1 SGHTA and CDR2 FQGNSA. The CDR3 covers 16 residues. All patients experienced relapse after autologous stem cell transplantation, and brentuximab vedotin exposure was variable.

This specimen consisted of peripheral blood mononuclear cells (PBMCs), obtained at baseline. This TCR came from a human donor with classical Hodgkin lymphoma. The chain links TRBV7-2 to TRBJ2-3, with D possibly being TRBD2 (5 bases). CDR3 region: CASSLARRGGTDTQYF. The CDR3 DNA sequence: TGTGCCAGCAGCTTAGCGCGACGGGGTGGCACAGATACGCAGTATTTT. Variable domain in full (rest from reference TRBV7-2 and TRBJ2-3): GAGVSQSPSNKVTEKGKDVELRCDPISGHTALYWYRQSLGQGLEFLIYFQGNSAPDKSGLPSDRFSAERTGGSVSTLTIQRTQQEDSAVYLCASSLARRGGTDTQYFGPGTRLTVL.